This T cell receptor (beta chain) appears in the sequencing data of a study of blood T cell repertoires in COVID-19. In the study overall: The United States, Italy and Spain provided the acute and convalescent COVID-19 samples.

The assay was immunoSEQ multiplex PCR, and TCRdb's table has in-frame clones only and misses some. Of 80,000 or so clones listed, about 85% were seen once; the top ten hold roughly 11%. The Seattle patients joined while their infection was active and were tracked longitudinally afterward. What was sequenced was peripheral blood. This sequence originates from a man between 60 and 75 years old with COVID-19, enrolled during active disease.

The CDR3 spells CASSYSWDKNTEAFF. In DNA, the CDR3 is TGTGCCAGCAGTTACTCTTGGGACAAGAACACTGAAGCTTTCTTT. J is TRBJ1-1 and V is TRBV6-5; a weak D match, TRBD1 (6 bases). V shed 0 bases and J shed 1 base, with 9 bases lying between them. In germline, CDR1 is MNHEY, CDR2 SVGAGI. CDR3 length: 15 amino acids.